The 14 T cell receptor beta chains below all came from one sample that was sequenced in a study of T cell repertoires in cytomegalovirus infection. One entry per CDR3 protein, called by TCRdb with MiXCR from the reads. The sample holds around 300,000 distinct CDR3 sequences; about a quarter are singletons and the top ten take roughly 14%. Sample: PBMCs. These receptors were taken from a human donor in good health (CMV status not recorded). Some clones in this sample may be carry-over from other donors' samples.

This clonotype was observed a handful of times. The rearrangement uses TRBV9 and TRBJ1-3, with unresolved D. CDR1 and CDR2 from the germline V gene are SGDLS and YYNGEE. This CDR3 contains 18 residues. The V end lost 4 bases, the J end lost 0 bases, and 20 bases lay between the germline ends. This CDR3 reads CASSITDSALLSGNTIYF. In DNA form, the CDR3 reads TGTGCCAGCAGCATCACGGACTCGGCTTTACTCTCTGGAAACACCATATATTTT.

This clonotype was seen a few times. The V call is TRBV7-9, the J call TRBJ2-1; D ambiguous. The CDR3 contains 13 residues. V gave up 8 bases and J gave up 0 bases, with 8 bases separating them. Germline lookup yields CDR1 SEHNR and CDR2 FQNEAQ (reference sequence). DNA of the CDR3: TGTGCCAGCTCAGTCCACTCCTACAATGAGCAGTTCTTC. Protein sequence: CASSVHSYNEQFF.

The J gene is TRBJ1-1, the V gene TRBV4-1; no definite D call. Germline V gives CDR1 MGHRA, CDR2 YSYEKL. The CDR3 sequence is 13 residues long. The ends were cut back, 3 bases at V and 1 base at J, with 6 bases in the middle. The CDR3 sequence: CASSHPPNTEAFF. The CDR3 DNA is TGCGCCAGCAGCCATCCTCCGAACACTGAAGCTTTCTTT.

This clonotype was picked up many times. The gene calls are TRBV7-9 and TRBJ2-1; tentatively, D is TRBD2 (6 bases). The V end lost 5 bases, the J end lost 5 bases, and 16 bases lay between the germline ends. This CDR3 is 15 amino acids long. Germline V gene data show CDR1 as SEHNR and CDR2 as FQNEAQ (reference sequence). For the CDR3, the DNA is TGTGCCAGCAGCCCGCCCGGGACTGCAGACAATGAGCAGTTCTTC. Translating it yields CASSPPGTADNEQFF.

V usage is TRBV24-1 and J usage is TRBJ2-2; 7 bases map to TRBD1. The trim removed 4 bases at V and 3 bases at J, leaving 10 bases unmatched. The germline V gene encodes CDR1 KGHDR and CDR2 SFDVKD. CDR3 size: 17 residues. This CDR3 reads CATSDTGTDRYTGELFF. The CDR3 region has the DNA TGTGCCACCAGTGACACTGGGACAGACAGATACACCGGGGAGCTGTTTTTT.

This clonotype was counted only a few times. V usage is TRBV28 and J usage is TRBJ1-2, with D uncertain. The CDR3 sequence is 14 residues long. The V and J ends lost 11 bases and 4 bases respectively, with 20 bases between them. Germline loops: CDR1 MDHEN, CDR2 SYDVKM. The CDR3 DNA reads as TGTGCCTGCCGCCCCCCCTTGTTGGCCTATGGCTACACCTTC. Its translation: CACRPPLLAYGYTF.

In this sample, this clonotype turned up a few times. The chain has TRBV2 and TRBJ2-2; a weak D match, TRBD2 (6 bases). Germline V CDR1 and CDR2: SNHLY, FYNNEI. The CDR3 has 14 amino acids. V was cut by 6 bases and J by 6 bases, with 14 bases left in between. CDR3 protein: CASRREEGPGELFF. DNA of the CDR3: TGTGCCAGCAGAAGAGAGGAGGGTCCCGGGGAGCTGTTTTTT.

In its sample, this clonotype was seen many times. V gene TRBV28 combines with J gene TRBJ1-2; 10 bases agree with TRBD1. Looked up from germline, CDR1 is MDHEN and CDR2 is SYDVKM. The CDR3 is 16 amino acids. V shed 8 bases, J shed 8 bases, and the junction held 17 bases outside the gene matches. The CDR3 DNA reads TGTGCCAGCCGACTCCCGGGACAGGGGATGTTGGAAGGCTACACCTTC. This sequence encodes CASRLPGQGMLEGYTF.

J is TRBJ2-1 and V is TRBV2, with 7 bases fitting TRBD2. The trim removed 5 bases at V and 3 bases at J, leaving 7 bases unmatched. The CDR3 spans 15 residues. Germline values: CDR1 SNHLY, CDR2 FYNNEI. Here the CDR3 reads CASSLLKRGYNEQFF. In DNA form, the CDR3 reads TGTGCCAGCAGTCTCTTGAAGCGGGGCTACAATGAGCAGTTCTTC.

The V and J genes are TRBV5-1 and TRBJ2-2; D is undetermined. CDR3 length: 14 amino acids. Trimming cost V 6 bases and J 1 base, with 10 bases left between them. Germline CDR1 SGHRS, CDR2 YFSETQ. The DNA of the CDR3 is TGCGCCAGCACGTCGAACGTGAACACCGGGGAGCTGTTTTTT. Protein sequence: CASTSNVNTGELFF.

Of note for this clonotype: This could be a read error, since a much larger clone is one nucleotide away. The conserved phenylalanine or tryptophan is not found at the CDR3 terminus, so this likely reflects a read error. The CDR3 sequence: CSASWGNMNTEAFL. The CDR3 coding sequence is TGCAGTGCTAGTTGGGGAAACATGAACACTGAAGCTTTCTTG. The chain uses TRBV20-1 and TRBJ1-1; D uncertain. V gave up 3 bases and J gave up 0 bases, with 11 bases separating them. CDR1 is DFQATT and CDR2 is SNEGSKA in the germline V gene (reference sequence). The length of the CDR3 is 14 residues.

This clonotype was observed many times. This chain uses TRBV6-2 or TRBV6-3 with TRBJ2-7, with D perhaps given as TRBD1 or TRBD2 (5 bases each). V lost 1 base, J lost 0 bases, and 7 bases lay in between. This CDR3 is 14 amino acids long. Germline V lookup: CDR1 MNHEY, CDR2 SVGEGT. The CDR3 is CASSYFGTSYEQYF. The CDR3 coding sequence is TGTGCCAGCAGTTACTTCGGGACCTCCTACGAGCAGTACTTC.

This chain uses TRBV10-3 with TRBJ2-3; TRBD1 matches 9 bases. J gave up 1 base and V 10 bases, and 9 bases lay outside the gene matches. Germline assignment: CDR1 ENHRY and CDR2 SYGVKD. The CDR3 consists of 15 residues. The CDR3 sequence is CASGIDRGGTDTQYF. The CDR3 DNA reads as TGTGCCAGCGGGATCGACAGGGGGGGCACAGATACGCAGTATTTT.

The chain combines TRBV7-2 with TRBJ2-5, with 9 bases lining up with TRBD1. The germline V gene has CDR1 SGHTA and CDR2 FQGNSA. V dropped 5 bases and J dropped 5; count of bases not matched to a gene: 12. The CDR3 totals 16 residues. The CDR3 loop reads CASSPNPGQGSETQYF. Here the CDR3 DNA reads TGTGCCAGCAGCCCGAATCCGGGACAGGGATCCGAGACCCAGTACTTC.